The clone carrying this TCR beta chain came up a few times. The record originates from a study of patients and donors after allogeneic stem cell transplantation. V lost 4 bases to trimming and J lost 7 bases, with 23 bases between them. The CDR3 runs to 17 residues. The germline V gene encodes CDR1 LGHNA and CDR2 YSLEER. A single record per CDR3 protein comes from TCRdb applying MiXCR to the RT-PCR reads. The sample consists of about a million distinct CDR3 sequences, roughly 18% of them appearing once. This chain uses TRBV4-3 with TRBJ2-1; perhaps TRBD2 as D (6 bases). The TCR originated in a human donor who was either an allogeneic HSCT recipient or a stem cell or donor lymphocyte infusion donor (not recorded which). It is not recorded whose cells these are; they may come from a transplant donor. Sequenced material: blood, either unsorted or a sorted T cell fraction (not recorded which). Here the CDR3 DNA reads TGCGCCAGCAGCCCCAATTCGGTGGGAGGCGCATGGAATGAGCAGTTCTTC. It codes for CASSPNSVGGAWNEQFF.